The rows below give T cell receptor beta chains drawn from one sample of a study of blood T cell repertoires in COVID-19. Method: immunoSEQ multiplex PCR; TCRdb's copy keeps in-frame clones and lacks some. The table includes about 200,000 clones, about 89% detected once. What was sequenced was peripheral blood. Receptors originate from a man in his sixties who had recovered from COVID-19. CDR3s include the opening cysteine and the closing phenylalanine or tryptophan. A D gene is named only where the DNA matches it firmly. Only some rows state a clone size, as once, few, many or a class for expanded clones.

cdr3_aa: CSVEGNSRYGYTF; cdr3_nt: TGCAGCGTTGAAGGGAATAGCCGGTATGGCTACACCTTC; clone_size: NA; d_call: NA; j_call: TRBJ1-2; v_call: TRBV29-1
cdr3_aa: CASSSRWPNYGYTF; cdr3_nt: TGTGCCAGCAGCTCGCGGTGGCCTAACTATGGCTACACCTTC; clone_size: NA; d_call: NA; j_call: TRBJ1-2; v_call: TRBV11-2
cdr3_aa: CASSPGGSTYNEQFF; cdr3_nt: TGTGCCAGCAGCCCCGGAGGGAGCACCTACAATGAGCAGTTCTTC; clone_size: NA; d_call: NA; j_call: TRBJ2-1; v_call: TRBV7-2
cdr3_aa: CASTASGSQETQYF; cdr3_nt: TGTGCCAGTACCGCATCCGGGTCGCAAGAGACCCAGTACTTC; clone_size: NA; d_call: NA; j_call: TRBJ2-5; v_call: TRBV19
cdr3_aa: CASSLGQWSYEQYF; cdr3_nt: TGTGCCAGCAGCTTAGGGCAGTGGTCCTACGAGCAGTACTTC; clone_size: NA; d_call: NA; j_call: TRBJ2-7; v_call: TRBV7-2
cdr3_aa: CASSPAENTGELFF; cdr3_nt: TGTGCCAGCTCACCAGCAGAGAACACCGGGGAGCTGTTTTTT; clone_size: NA; d_call: NA; j_call: TRBJ2-2; v_call: TRBV18
cdr3_aa: CASSPRPGSTQYF; cdr3_nt: TGTGCCAGCAGTCCGCGGCCGGGAAGCACGCAGTATTTT; clone_size: once; d_call: NA; j_call: TRBJ2-3; v_call: TRBV28
cdr3_aa: CASRGGGRSTDTQYF; cdr3_nt: TGTGCCAGCAGAGGGGGCGGACGTAGCACAGATACGCAGTATTTT; clone_size: once; d_call: TRBD1; j_call: TRBJ2-3; v_call: TRBV19
cdr3_aa: CASSELGQGKTEAFF; cdr3_nt: TGCGCCAGCAGTGAGCTGGGGCAGGGGAAGACTGAAGCTTTCTTT; clone_size: NA; d_call: NA; j_call: TRBJ1-1; v_call: TRBV10-2
cdr3_aa: CASSLTRQLSYGNEQFF; cdr3_nt: TGTGCCAGCAGCTTAACAAGACAGCTATCTTACGGCAATGAGCAGTTCTTC; clone_size: NA; d_call: NA; j_call: TRBJ2-1; v_call: TRBV11-2
cdr3_aa: CASSFPGQGALLFF; cdr3_nt: TGTGCCAGCAGTTTTCCGGGACAGGGGGCTTTACTGTTTTTT; clone_size: NA; d_call: TRBD1; j_call: TRBJ1-4; v_call: TRBV28
cdr3_aa: CASRTGVSEQYF; cdr3_nt: TGTGCCAGCAGGACAGGGGTGAGCGAGCAGTACTTC; clone_size: NA; d_call: TRBD1; j_call: TRBJ2-7; v_call: TRBV6-6
cdr3_aa: CASRPLAGTGAVDTQYF; cdr3_nt: TGCGCCAGCAGACCGCTAGCGGGAACGGGAGCGGTAGATACGCAGTATTTT; clone_size: NA; d_call: TRBD2; j_call: TRBJ2-3; v_call: TRBV4-1
cdr3_aa: CSVEDKDGTYEQYF; cdr3_nt: TGCAGCGTTGAAGATAAAGACGGGACCTACGAGCAGTACTTC; clone_size: NA; d_call: NA; j_call: TRBJ2-7; v_call: TRBV29-1
cdr3_aa: CASSLEGVADTQYF; cdr3_nt: TGTGCCAGCAGCTTAGAGGGGGTGGCAGATACGCAGTATTTT; clone_size: NA; d_call: NA; j_call: TRBJ2-3; v_call: TRBV7-2
cdr3_aa: CASSLGTREAFF; cdr3_nt: TGTGCCAGCAGCTTAGGAACCCGGGAAGCTTTCTTT; clone_size: NA; d_call: NA; j_call: TRBJ1-1; v_call: TRBV7-9
cdr3_aa: CASSRSGVSGELFF; cdr3_nt: TGTGCCAGCTCACGTAGCGGGGTGAGCGGGGAGCTGTTTTTT; clone_size: NA; d_call: TRBD2; j_call: TRBJ2-2; v_call: TRBV18
cdr3_aa: CATSQGARQETQYF; cdr3_nt: TGTGCCACCAGTCAGGGGGCCCGGCAAGAGACCCAGTACTTC; clone_size: NA; d_call: TRBD1; j_call: TRBJ2-5; v_call: TRBV15
cdr3_aa: CASSVVLAGVYEQFF; cdr3_nt: TGTGCCAGCAGCGTGGTACTAGCGGGAGTATATGAGCAGTTCTTC; clone_size: NA; d_call: TRBD2; j_call: TRBJ2-1; v_call: TRBV9
cdr3_aa: CASAGGQVQHGANVLTF; cdr3_nt: TGTGCCAGCGCCGGAGGACAGGTTCAACATGGGGCCAACGTCCTGACTTTC; clone_size: once; d_call: TRBD1; j_call: TRBJ2-6; v_call: TRBV2
cdr3_aa: CASSFEQGDYGYTF; cdr3_nt: TGTGCCAGCAGCTTCGAACAGGGGGACTATGGCTACACCTTC; clone_size: NA; d_call: TRBD1; j_call: TRBJ1-2; v_call: TRBV11-2
cdr3_aa: CASGRLSGTDTQYF; cdr3_nt: TGTGCCAGCGGCCGACTCTCCGGCACAGATACGCAGTATTTT; clone_size: once; d_call: NA; j_call: TRBJ2-3; v_call: TRBV2
cdr3_aa: CASSVQQGYSGNTIYF; cdr3_nt: TGTGCCAGCAGCGTACAACAGGGTTACTCTGGAAACACCATATATTTT; clone_size: NA; d_call: NA; j_call: TRBJ1-3; v_call: TRBV9
cdr3_aa: CASRGTGATYGYTF; cdr3_nt: TGTGCCAGCAGGGGGACAGGGGCCACCTATGGCTACACCTTC; clone_size: NA; d_call: TRBD1; j_call: TRBJ1-2; v_call: TRBV6-5
cdr3_aa: CASSSPRRGAGNTIYF; cdr3_nt: TGTGCCAGCAGTTCCCCTCGTCGAGGAGCTGGAAACACCATATATTTT; clone_size: NA; d_call: NA; j_call: TRBJ1-3; v_call: TRBV6-5
cdr3_aa: CASKRQGQGNQPQHF; cdr3_nt: TGTGCCAGTAAGAGGCAGGGCCAGGGCAATCAGCCCCAGCATTTT; clone_size: NA; d_call: NA; j_call: TRBJ1-5; v_call: TRBV28
cdr3_aa: CASALGLAGAPTGELFF; cdr3_nt: TGTGCTAGTGCCCTCGGCCTAGCGGGAGCCCCCACCGGGGAGCTGTTTTTT; clone_size: few; d_call: TRBD2; j_call: TRBJ2-2; v_call: TRBV12-5
cdr3_aa: CASNSLDRGPIYTF; cdr3_nt: TGTGCCAGCAATTCCTTGGACAGGGGTCCCATCTACACCTTC; clone_size: NA; d_call: TRBD1; j_call: TRBJ1-2; v_call: TRBV7-9
cdr3_aa: CASSPRTGKETQYF; cdr3_nt: TGTGCCAGCTCACCCCGGACAGGGAAAGAGACCCAGTACTTC; clone_size: NA; d_call: TRBD1; j_call: TRBJ2-5; v_call: TRBV18
cdr3_aa: CASSDDRGSYNSPLHF; cdr3_nt: TGTGCCAGCAGTGACGACAGGGGCTCCTATAATTCACCCCTCCACTTT; clone_size: NA; d_call: TRBD1; j_call: TRBJ1-6; v_call: TRBV2
cdr3_aa: CASRSNSPEETQYF; cdr3_nt: TGTGCCAGCCGGAGCAATAGCCCCGAAGAGACCCAGTACTTC; clone_size: NA; d_call: NA; j_call: TRBJ2-5; v_call: TRBV6-6
cdr3_aa: CASSSDRGPGETQYF; cdr3_nt: TGTGCCAGCAGTTCGGACAGGGGACCAGGAGAGACCCAGTACTTC; clone_size: NA; d_call: TRBD1; j_call: TRBJ2-5; v_call: TRBV6-5
cdr3_aa: CASSPDNKETQYF; cdr3_nt: TGTGCCAGCTCACCCGACAACAAGGAGACCCAGTACTTC; clone_size: NA; d_call: NA; j_call: TRBJ2-5; v_call: TRBV18
cdr3_aa: CASSIGGTDTGELFF; cdr3_nt: TGTGCCAGTAGTATAGGGGGGACAGATACCGGGGAGCTGTTTTTT; clone_size: NA; d_call: TRBD1; j_call: TRBJ2-2; v_call: TRBV19
cdr3_aa: CASSRGGTQTEAFF; cdr3_nt: TGTGCCAGCAGCCGGGGTGGCACCCAAACTGAAGCTTTCTTT; clone_size: many; d_call: NA; j_call: TRBJ1-1; v_call: TRBV11-3